The 17 T cell receptor beta chains listed next were all sequenced from one sample in a study of molecular identifiers for immune sequencing clone quantification. MiXCR, applied by TCRdb to the PCR reads, yields one record per CDR3 protein. The data contain around 460,000 distinct CDR3 sequences, about 25% of them seen just once; the ten biggest clones take up roughly 0.77%. Sample: naive CD8+ T cells from blood, with Jurkat cell RNA spiked in. Subset reported: FACS-sorted CD8+CD4-CCR7+CD45RA+ naive T cells. These receptors were taken from a human donor in good health. Some libraries in this study had Jurkat cell RNA spiked in.

CDR3 residues: CASSTDRGGQETQYF. DNA for the CDR3: TGTGCCAGTAGTACCGACAGGGGTGGCCAAGAGACCCAGTACTTC. The chain joins TRBV19 to TRBJ2-5; 8 bases are shared with TRBD1. Per the germline V gene, CDR1 is LNHDA and CDR2 is SQIVND (reference sequence). Trimming took 4 bases from V and 1 from J; bases not matched to a gene: 5. This CDR3 comprises 15 residues.

The chain uses TRBV6-1 and TRBJ1-1; the match to TRBD1 covers 8 bases. V lost 3 bases, J lost 13 bases, and 7 bases stayed unmatched. The CDR3 runs 12 residues. Germline-derived CDR1 and CDR2 are MNHNS and SASEGT. The CDR3, as DNA: TGTGCCAGCAGTGACCTGGACAGGGAGAGTTTCTTT. This sequence encodes CASSDLDRESFF.

With regard to this clonotype: A read error may be the cause here, since a much bigger clone is one base away. This chain uses TRBV4-3 with TRBJ2-7, with 7 bases that match TRBD2. The CDR3 consists of 15 residues. V was clipped by 4 bases and J by 0 bases; unmatched bases: 6. Germline V gene data show CDR1 as LGHNA and CDR2 as YSLEER. The CDR3 DNA reads as TGCGCCAGCAGCCCGGGGGGACGGCGCTCCTACGAGCAGTACTTC. It yields the protein CASSPGGRRSYEQYF.

The J gene is TRBJ2-3, the V gene TRBV6-5; D may be TRBD2 (7 bases). The CDR3 runs 14 residues. Trimming cost V 7 bases and J 1 base, with 12 bases left between them. The germline gives CDR1 MNHEY, CDR2 SVGAGI. The CDR3 coding sequence is TGTGCCAGCACTAGGGGGGGGGGCACAGATACGCAGTATTTT. This translates into CASTRGGGTDTQYF.

This clonotype came up a few times. The chain combines TRBV6-2 or TRBV6-3 with TRBJ1-1, with D possibly TRBD1 on 6 matching bases. The CDR3 is 19 amino acids. Germline V CDR1 and CDR2: MNHEY, SVGEGT. Trimming removed 3 bases from V and 4 bases from J, with 27 bases in between. The CDR3 is CASSYPGQQSIRERTEAFF. CDR3 sequence (DNA): TGTGCCAGCAGTTATCCGGGACAACAATCTATCCGAGAGCGCACTGAAGCTTTCTTT.

Many counts were recorded for this clonotype. The chain links TRBV5-4 to TRBJ2-7; 7 positions match TRBD2. V shed 3 bases, J shed 2 bases, and the junction held 5 bases outside the gene matches. There are 14 residues in the CDR3. Germline V gene sequence: CDR1 SGHNT, CDR2 YYREEE (reference sequence). The CDR3 DNA reads TGTGCCAGCAGCTGGGGGGGTCAGCCCTACGAGCAGTACTTC. This encodes CASSWGGQPYEQYF.

The chain employs TRBV6-1 and TRBJ1-1; no clear D gene. The ends were cut back, 3 bases at V and 6 bases at J, with 11 bases in the middle. The CDR3 covers 13 residues. Germline V gene sequence: CDR1 MNHNS, CDR2 SASEGT. CDR3 amino acids: CASSESTVAEAFF. For the CDR3, the DNA is TGTGCCAGCAGTGAGAGCACAGTGGCTGAAGCTTTCTTT.

This clonotype was seen only a few times. CDR3 bases: TGTGCCAGCAGCTTAGGGACCAACCCCGGGGAGCTGTTTTTT. Translation gives CASSLGTNPGELFF. This chain uses TRBV7-9 with TRBJ2-2; unclear D gene. Germline loops: CDR1 SEHNR, CDR2 FQNEAQ (reference sequence). Trimming stripped 1 base from V and 6 bases from J, with 9 bases between. The CDR3 extends over 14 amino acids.

Note on this clonotype: An end of the junction differs from the germline gene, which may be a read error. The chain carries TRBV6-5 and TRBJ1-4; 7 positions agree with TRBD1. CDR3 length: 14 amino acids. CDR1 is MNHEY and CDR2 is SVGAGI in the germline V gene. The CDR3 region has the DNA TGTGCCAGCAGTACGGGACAGCTAAATGGAAAACTGTTTTTT. This codes for CASSTGQLNGKLFF.

V and J are TRBV5-1 and TRBJ2-5; D is unclear. This CDR3 is 14 amino acids long. Germline values: CDR1 SGHRS, CDR2 YFSETQ. V was cut by 4 bases and J by 5 bases, with 15 bases left in between. CDR3 sequence (DNA): TGCGCCAGCAGCCCCGATAAGAACGGGGAGACCCAGTACTTC. It yields the protein CASSPDKNGETQYF.

This clonotype has a handful of counts. V usage is TRBV6-1 and J usage is TRBJ2-6, with a possible D match to TRBD1 (5 bases). The V gene's germline CDR1 is MNHNS and CDR2 SASEGT. Between the trimmed V and J ends, which lost 7 bases and 0 bases, there was a span of 10 bases. The CDR3 sequence is 15 residues long. The CDR3 DNA sequence: TGTGCCAGCATGACAGTGGACTCTGGGGCCAACGTCCTGACTTTC. Amino acid sequence: CASMTVDSGANVLTF.

The rearrangement uses TRBV12-3 or TRBV12-4 and TRBJ2-5; D possibly corresponds to TRBD2 (7 bases). This CDR3 has 16 residues. V lost 3 bases and J 4 bases, leaving 18 bases between the germline ends. This CDR3 reads CASSFNPGGGGETQYF. In DNA form, the CDR3 reads TGTGCCAGCAGTTTTAACCCGGGGGGAGGGGGAGAGACCCAGTACTTC.

The chain recombines TRBV7-9 with TRBJ1-1; D unresolved. From germline, CDR1 is SEHNR and CDR2 FQNEAQ (reference sequence). Deletions cut 11 bases from V and 4 bases from J, with 17 bases between. This CDR3 has 13 amino acids. CDR3 bases: TGTGCCGGCATCCCACGGGGAAGCACTGAAGCTTTCTTT. Translating gives CAGIPRGSTEAFF.

This clonotype was observed at least ten times. The chain combines TRBV5-1 with TRBJ1-1, with D possibly being TRBD1 (5 bases). This CDR3 region has 13 residues. V lost 4 bases to trimming and J lost 3 bases, with 10 bases between them. Germline CDR1 SGHRS, CDR2 YFSETQ. The CDR3 DNA follows: TGCGCCAGCAGCGGGGGTATCGACACTGAAGCTTTCTTT. This sequence encodes CASSGGIDTEAFF.

The chain is built from TRBV20-1 and TRBJ2-7; D is uncertain. Germline V lookup: CDR1 DFQATT, CDR2 SNEGSKA (reference sequence). V lost 4 bases and J 1 base, leaving 14 bases between the germline ends. There are 14 residues in the CDR3. This chain's CDR3 is CSANWQAKSYEQYF. The CDR3 DNA reads TGCAGTGCTAATTGGCAGGCAAAATCCTACGAGCAGTACTTC.

Comments on this clonotype: With a much larger clone just one base away, this may be a read error. The rearrangement joins TRBV11-2 to TRBJ2-5; possible D gene TRBD2, 6 bases. The CDR3 has 14 amino acids. V lost 5 bases to trimming and J lost 6 bases, with 16 bases between them. CDR1 is SGHAT, CDR2 FQNNGV, per germline. The CDR3 DNA is TGTGCCAGCAGCCTAGGGACTGGGGAACAGACCCAGTACTTC. Protein product: CASSLGTGEQTQYF. Supplemented by reference TRBV11-2 and TRBJ2-5, the full variable domain reads EAGVAQSPRYKIIEKRQSVAFWCNPISGHATLYWYQQILGQGPKLLIQFQNNGVVDDSQLPKDRFSAERLKGVDSTLKIQPAKLEDSAVYLCASSLGTGEQTQYFGPGTRLLVL.

This clonotype has a handful of counts. The rearrangement links TRBV7-9 to TRBJ2-1, with D possibly matching TRBD1 (6 bases). Germline V gene data show CDR1 as SEHNR and CDR2 as FQNEAQ (reference sequence). The CDR3 covers 18 residues. Trimming removed 0 bases at V and 7 bases at J, with 22 bases between. Written as DNA, the CDR3 is TGTGCCAGCAGCTTAGCGACAGGAGGATATGTTTTGTCGAATGAGCAGTTCTTC. Translating gives CASSLATGGYVLSNEQFF.